The text below deals with one T cell receptor (beta chain). CDR1 MDHEN and CDR2 SYDVKM come from the germline V gene. The V end lost 5 bases, the J end lost 6 bases, and 20 bases lay between the germline ends. There are 15 residues in the CDR3. Authors' analysis steps: Amplification from reference gene primers served as the basis for estimated nucleated cell counts. This table comes from immunoSEQ multiplex PCR, and its TCRdb copy is limited to in-frame clones, with some not included. Clonal size and the V and J genes are those of that table, whereas D and trimming came from the DNA. The table records about 210,000 clones, around 81% of them present only once. This entry comes from a study of blood T cell repertoires in COVID-19. All enrollees were about 18 to 89 years old and from fewer than 25 US areas.

V is TRBV28 and J is TRBJ2-7; TRBD1 is a possible D gene (6 bases). The clonotype comes from a woman aged 50 to 60 with acute COVID-19. Sequenced sample: PBMCs or T cells enriched from blood (not recorded which). The CDR3 sequence is CASSRRGFSVSEQYF. The DNA of the CDR3 is TGTGCCAGCAGTCGCAGGGGTTTTTCGGTCAGCGAGCAGTACTTC.